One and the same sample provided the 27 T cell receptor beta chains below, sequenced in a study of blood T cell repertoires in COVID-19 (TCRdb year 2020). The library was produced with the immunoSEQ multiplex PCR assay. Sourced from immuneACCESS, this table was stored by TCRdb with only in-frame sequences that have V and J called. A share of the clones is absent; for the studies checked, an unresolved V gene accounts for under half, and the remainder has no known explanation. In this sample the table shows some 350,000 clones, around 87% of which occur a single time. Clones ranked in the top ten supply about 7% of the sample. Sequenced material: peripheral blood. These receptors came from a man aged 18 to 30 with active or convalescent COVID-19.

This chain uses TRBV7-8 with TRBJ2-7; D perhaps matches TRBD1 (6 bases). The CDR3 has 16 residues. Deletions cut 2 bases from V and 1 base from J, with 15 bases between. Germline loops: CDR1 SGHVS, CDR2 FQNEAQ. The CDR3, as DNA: TGTGCCAGCAGCTTATATCTCCGGGACACGTCCTACGAGCAGTACTTC. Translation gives CASSLYLRDTSYEQYF.

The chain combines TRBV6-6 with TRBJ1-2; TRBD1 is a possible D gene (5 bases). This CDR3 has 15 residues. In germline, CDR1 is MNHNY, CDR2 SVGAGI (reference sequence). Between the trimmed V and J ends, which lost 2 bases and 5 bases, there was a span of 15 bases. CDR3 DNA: TGTGCCAGCAGTTACACGGGCAGGGAAGAGTATGGCTACACCTTC. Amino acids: CASSYTGREEYGYTF.

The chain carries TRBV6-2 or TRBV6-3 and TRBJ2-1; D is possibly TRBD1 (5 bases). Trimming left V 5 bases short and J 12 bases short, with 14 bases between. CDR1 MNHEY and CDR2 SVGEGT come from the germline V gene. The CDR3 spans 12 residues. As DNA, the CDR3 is TGTGCCAGCAGTAGGGGTCCAGTAGGGCAGTTCTTC. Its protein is CASSRGPVGQFF.

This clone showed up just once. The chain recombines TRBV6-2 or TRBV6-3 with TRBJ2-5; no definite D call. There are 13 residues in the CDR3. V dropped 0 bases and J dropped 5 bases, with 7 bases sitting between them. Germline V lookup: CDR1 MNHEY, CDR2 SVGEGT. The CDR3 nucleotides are TGTGCCAGCAGTTACTCGAGTTTCGAGACCCAGTACTTC. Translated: CASSYSSFETQYF.

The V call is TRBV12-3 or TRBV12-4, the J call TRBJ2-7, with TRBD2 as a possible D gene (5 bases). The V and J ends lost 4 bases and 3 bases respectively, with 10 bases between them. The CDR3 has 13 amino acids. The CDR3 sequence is CASSSGEIYEQYF. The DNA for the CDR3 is TGTGCCAGCAGTTCCGGGGAAATCTACGAGCAGTACTTC.

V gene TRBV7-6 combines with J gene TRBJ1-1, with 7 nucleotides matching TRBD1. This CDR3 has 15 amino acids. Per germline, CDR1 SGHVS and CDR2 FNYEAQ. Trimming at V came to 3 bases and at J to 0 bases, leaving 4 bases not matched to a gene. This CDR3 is CASSLTGFMNTEAFF. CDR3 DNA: TGTGCCAGCAGCTTGACAGGGTTCATGAACACTGAAGCTTTCTTT.

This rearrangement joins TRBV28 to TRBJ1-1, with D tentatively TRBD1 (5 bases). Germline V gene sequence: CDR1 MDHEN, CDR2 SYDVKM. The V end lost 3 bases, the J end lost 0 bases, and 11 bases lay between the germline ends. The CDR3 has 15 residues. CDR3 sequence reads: CASSFSDRMNTEAFF. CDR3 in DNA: TGTGCCAGCAGTTTCAGCGACAGAATGAACACTGAAGCTTTCTTT.

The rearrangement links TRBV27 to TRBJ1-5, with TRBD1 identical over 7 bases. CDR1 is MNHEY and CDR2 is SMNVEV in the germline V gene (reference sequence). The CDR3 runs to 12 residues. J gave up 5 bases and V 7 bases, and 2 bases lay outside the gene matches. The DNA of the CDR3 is TGTGCCAGCACAGGGGGATATCAGCCCCAGCATTTT. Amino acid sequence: CASTGGYQPQHF.

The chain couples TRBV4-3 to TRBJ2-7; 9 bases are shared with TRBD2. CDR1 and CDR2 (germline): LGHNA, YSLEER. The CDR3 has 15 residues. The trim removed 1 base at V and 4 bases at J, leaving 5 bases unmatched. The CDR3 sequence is CASSQGRSGGYEQYF. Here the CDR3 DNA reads TGCGCCAGCAGCCAAGGTCGGAGCGGGGGGTACGAGCAGTACTTC.

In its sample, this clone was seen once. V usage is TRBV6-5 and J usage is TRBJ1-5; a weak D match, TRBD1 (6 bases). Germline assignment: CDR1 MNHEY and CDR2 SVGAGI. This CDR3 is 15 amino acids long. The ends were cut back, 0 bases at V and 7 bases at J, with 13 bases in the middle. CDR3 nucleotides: TGTGCCAGCAGTTACTCTATACAGGGTGCGCAGCCCCAGCATTTT. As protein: CASSYSIQGAQPQHF.

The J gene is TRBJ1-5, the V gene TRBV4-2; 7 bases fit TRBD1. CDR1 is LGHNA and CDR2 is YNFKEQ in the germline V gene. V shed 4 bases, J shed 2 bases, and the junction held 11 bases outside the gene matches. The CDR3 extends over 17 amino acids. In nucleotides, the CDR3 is TGTGCCAGCAGCCTCAAACAGGGGAAATCAGGCAATCAGCCCCAGCATTTT. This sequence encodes CASSLKQGKSGNQPQHF.

The CDR3 sequence is CSVDSVSGGTDTQYF. The CDR3 DNA is TGCAGCGTAGATTCCGTTAGCGGGGGCACAGATACGCAGTATTTT. The V call is TRBV29-1, the J call TRBJ2-3; the match to TRBD2 covers 8 bases. Per the germline V gene, CDR1 is SQVTM and CDR2 is ANQGSEA. CDR3 size: 15 residues. Trimming took 6 bases from V and 1 from J; bases not matched to a gene: 9.

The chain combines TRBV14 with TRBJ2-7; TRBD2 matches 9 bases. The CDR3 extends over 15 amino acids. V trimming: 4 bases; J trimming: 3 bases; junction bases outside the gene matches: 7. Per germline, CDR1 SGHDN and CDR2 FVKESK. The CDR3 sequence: CASSRDSGSNYEQYF. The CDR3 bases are TGTGCCAGCAGCCGGGATAGCGGGAGTAACTACGAGCAGTACTTC.

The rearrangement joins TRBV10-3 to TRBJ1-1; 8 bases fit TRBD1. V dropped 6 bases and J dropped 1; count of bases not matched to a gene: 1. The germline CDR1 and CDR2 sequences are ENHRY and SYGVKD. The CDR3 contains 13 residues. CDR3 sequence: CAISDRGNTEAFF. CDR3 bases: TGTGCCATCAGCGACAGGGGGAACACTGAAGCTTTCTTT.

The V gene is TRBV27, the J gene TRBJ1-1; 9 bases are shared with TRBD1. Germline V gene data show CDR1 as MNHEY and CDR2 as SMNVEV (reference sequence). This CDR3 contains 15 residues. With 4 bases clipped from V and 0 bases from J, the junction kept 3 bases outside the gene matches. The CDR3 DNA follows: TGTGCCAGCAGTTCCGGGACAGGGATGAACACTGAAGCTTTCTTT. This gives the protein CASSSGTGMNTEAFF.

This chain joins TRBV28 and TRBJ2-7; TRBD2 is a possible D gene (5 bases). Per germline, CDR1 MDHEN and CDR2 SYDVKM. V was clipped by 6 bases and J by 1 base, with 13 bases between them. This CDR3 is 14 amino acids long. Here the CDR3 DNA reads TGTGCCAGCAGCCCCGGACTCTGGTCCTACGAGCAGTACTTC. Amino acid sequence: CASSPGLWSYEQYF.

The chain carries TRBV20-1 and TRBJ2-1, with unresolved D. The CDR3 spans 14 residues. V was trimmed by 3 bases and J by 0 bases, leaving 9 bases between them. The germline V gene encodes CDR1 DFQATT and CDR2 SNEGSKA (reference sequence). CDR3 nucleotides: TGCAGTGCTAGTTCCGGGTTCTCCTACAATGAGCAGTTCTTC. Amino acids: CSASSGFSYNEQFF.

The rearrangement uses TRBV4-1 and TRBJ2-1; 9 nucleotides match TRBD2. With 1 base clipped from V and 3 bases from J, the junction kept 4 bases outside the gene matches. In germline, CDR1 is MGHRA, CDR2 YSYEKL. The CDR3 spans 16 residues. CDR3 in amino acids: CASSQVIAGVYNEQFF. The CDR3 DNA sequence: TGCGCCAGCAGCCAAGTAATAGCGGGGGTCTACAATGAGCAGTTCTTC.

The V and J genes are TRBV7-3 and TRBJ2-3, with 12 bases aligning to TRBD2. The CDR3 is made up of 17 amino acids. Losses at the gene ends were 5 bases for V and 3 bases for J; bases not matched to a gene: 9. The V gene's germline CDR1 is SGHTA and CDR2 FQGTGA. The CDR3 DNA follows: TGTGCCAGCAGCATCCCTAGCGGGGGGGCTACTACAGATACGCAGTATTTT. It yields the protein CASSIPSGGATTDTQYF.

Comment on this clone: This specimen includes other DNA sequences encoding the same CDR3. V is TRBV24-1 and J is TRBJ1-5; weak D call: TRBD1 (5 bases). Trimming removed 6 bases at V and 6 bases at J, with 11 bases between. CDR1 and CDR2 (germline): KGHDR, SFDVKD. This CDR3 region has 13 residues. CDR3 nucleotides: TGTGCCACCAGTCCTGGGGGAGGTCAGCCCCAGCATTTT. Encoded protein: CATSPGGGQPQHF.

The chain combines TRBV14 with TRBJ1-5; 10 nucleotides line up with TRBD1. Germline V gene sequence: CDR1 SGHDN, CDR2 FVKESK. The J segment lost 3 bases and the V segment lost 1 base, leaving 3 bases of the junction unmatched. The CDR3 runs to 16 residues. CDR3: CASSQGQGAINQPQHF. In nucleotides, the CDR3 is TGTGCCAGCAGCCAAGGACAGGGGGCCATCAATCAGCCCCAGCATTTT.

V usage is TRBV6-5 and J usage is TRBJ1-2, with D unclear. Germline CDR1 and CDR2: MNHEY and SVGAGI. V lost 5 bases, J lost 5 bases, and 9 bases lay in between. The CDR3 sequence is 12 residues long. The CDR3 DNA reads TGTGCCAGCAGTCTGGAGGCTTATGGCTACACCTTC. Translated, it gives CASSLEAYGYTF.

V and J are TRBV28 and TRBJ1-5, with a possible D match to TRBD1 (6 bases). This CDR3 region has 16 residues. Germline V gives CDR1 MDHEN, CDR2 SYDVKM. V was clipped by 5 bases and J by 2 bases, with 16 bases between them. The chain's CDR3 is CASSHRQALGNQPQHF. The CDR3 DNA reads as TGTGCCAGCAGTCACAGACAGGCGTTGGGCAATCAGCCCCAGCATTTT.

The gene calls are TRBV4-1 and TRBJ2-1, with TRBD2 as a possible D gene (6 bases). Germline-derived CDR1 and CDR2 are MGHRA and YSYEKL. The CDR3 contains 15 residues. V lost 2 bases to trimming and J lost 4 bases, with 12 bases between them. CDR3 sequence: CASSQPQRGYNEQFF. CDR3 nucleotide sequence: TGCGCCAGCAGCCAACCACAACGGGGGTACAATGAGCAGTTCTTC.

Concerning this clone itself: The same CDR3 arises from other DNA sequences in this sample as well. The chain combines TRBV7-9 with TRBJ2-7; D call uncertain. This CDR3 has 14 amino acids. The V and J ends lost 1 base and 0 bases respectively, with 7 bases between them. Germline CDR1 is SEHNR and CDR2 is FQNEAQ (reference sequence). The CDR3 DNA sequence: TGTGCCAGCAGCTTAGTTCCGGGCTCCTACGAGCAGTACTTC. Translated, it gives CASSLVPGSYEQYF.

The CDR3 region is CASRQGIFGYGYTF. Written as DNA, the CDR3 is TGTGCCAGCAGGCAGGGTATTTTCGGCTATGGCTACACCTTC. The chain joins TRBV2 to TRBJ1-2; a possible D gene is TRBD1 (5 bases). The germline V gene has CDR1 SNHLY and CDR2 FYNNEI. This CDR3 is 14 amino acids long. With 6 bases removed from V and 4 bases from J, the gap between germline ends came to 15 bases.

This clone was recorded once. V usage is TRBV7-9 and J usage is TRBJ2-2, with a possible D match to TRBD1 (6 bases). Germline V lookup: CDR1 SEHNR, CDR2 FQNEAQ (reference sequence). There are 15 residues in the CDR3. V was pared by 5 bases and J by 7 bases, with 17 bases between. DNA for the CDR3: TGTGCCAGCAGCCTTCAGGGGCTCGGAGGCGGGGAGCTGTTTTTT. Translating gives CASSLQGLGGGELFF.